This TCR beta chain stems from a study of blood T cells in healthy people across ages. Broader study findings: Nothing was known about donor CMV status, and this possibly confounded expanded clonotype changes. Total diversity from one million sequenced T cells was likely underestimated.

The germline V and J ends were trimmed by 1 base and 5 bases, with 14 bases remaining between them. The CDR3 has 15 residues. Comments on this clonotype: Its antigen is unidentified.

Sample-barcoded 5' priming and a J-beta primer mix drove a second PCR of roughly 7 to 11 cycles. TCRdb itself ran the 5' RACE reads through MiXCR, one entry per CDR3 protein. The table has fewer than 900,000 distinct CDR3 sequences, approximately 39% seen once. The chain uses TRBV12-3 or TRBV12-4 and TRBJ2-5, with D hard to call. This sequence was found in a woman in her sixties or seventies in good health. Sequenced material: blood. The CDR3 protein is CASSLGLRTMETQYF. The CDR3 DNA reads as TGTGCCAGCAGTTTAGGTTTACGTACGATGGAGACCCAGTACTTC.